This T cell receptor beta chain was identified in a study of T cell repertoires and HLA-DP antigens. Whole-study context: Transduced HeLa cells presented HLA-DP to CD4+ T cells. General observations from the study: Clones undetected before culture averaged 36.3% against one allele and roughly 53% against the other. Antigen presentation used HeLa cells, with total CD4+ cells responding.

Trimming removed 6 bases at V and 4 bases at J, with 18 bases between. This CDR3 has 15 amino acids. Germline CDR1 and CDR2: LNHDA and SQIVND (reference sequence). In this sample, this clone turned up once. What it recognizes is unknown. The primer mix covered 54 TRBV segments and 13 TRBJ segments. Some clones are missing from TCRdb's copy, which holds only in-frame ones; the method was immunoSEQ multiplex PCR. The sample holds some 89,000 clones, approximately 86% seen once. The receptor was derived from a man over 45 in good health and CMV-seronegative. V is TRBV19 and J is TRBJ2-5; D is ambiguous. The specimen was CD4+ T cells from PBMCs. CDR3 sequence (DNA): TGTGCCAGTAGCCCTTTTCCGCCGAGTAGAGAGACCCAGTACTTC. This encodes CASSPFPPSRETQYF.